The 8 T cell receptor beta chains below were found in one sample sequenced in a study of regulatory T cells in long-lasting Graves disease. Time point meaning: persistent/refractory GD, antithyroid drugs over 5 years with positive TRAb. PBMC-extracted RNA yielded the TCR library. Relying on iRepertoire HTBI primers and Arm-PCR of CDR3 regions, the team built TCR beta libraries. TCRdb used MiXCR to reprocess the multiplex PCR reads, holding one entry per CDR3 protein. The table shows 420,000 or so distinct CDR3 sequences, with around 22% occurring only once. The sequencing used peripheral blood mononuclear cells (PBMCs), collected when the disease was refractory, from a patient treated with antithyroid drugs. Receptor source: a female donor with Graves disease.

This clonotype was counted between two and nine times. The chain uses TRBV5-6 and TRBJ2-1; 12 nucleotides line up with TRBD1. Germline trimming cut 3 bases from V and 1 base from J; bases unmatched to any gene: 2. Germline V gene sequence: CDR1 SGHDT, CDR2 YYEEEE. CDR3 length equals 16 residues. The CDR3 sequence is CASSSGQGASYNEQFF. CDR3 nucleotides: TGTGCCAGCAGCTCGGGACAGGGGGCATCCTACAATGAGCAGTTCTTC.

As regards this clonotype: A junction boundary mismatches the germline segment, possibly from a read error. The chain is built from TRBV5-1 and TRBJ2-5; 12 nucleotides match TRBD1. The germline V gene encodes CDR1 SGHRS and CDR2 YFSETQ. The length of the CDR3 is 16 residues. CDR3 loop: CASSFQGQGAGETQYF. CDR3 nucleotides: TGCGCCAGCAGCTTTCAGGGACAGGGGGCCGGGGAGACCCAATACTTC.

This clonotype was recorded a few times. The V and J genes are TRBV15 and TRBJ2-4; 7 positions agree with TRBD1. CDR3 size: 16 residues. Per the germline V gene, CDR1 is LNHNV and CDR2 is YYDKDF (reference sequence). V lost 0 bases and J lost 6; bases outside the gene matches: 8. The CDR3 loop reads CATSREEGARRNIQYF. DNA of the CDR3: TGTGCCACCAGCAGAGAAGAGGGGGCGCGAAGAAACATTCAGTACTTC.

A single count supports this clonotype. The chain combines TRBV2 with TRBJ2-5; D possibly corresponds to TRBD2 (5 bases). The germline V and J ends were trimmed by 6 bases and 4 bases, with 9 bases remaining between them. CDR1 SNHLY and CDR2 FYNNEI come from the germline V gene. The CDR3 contains 12 residues. The CDR3 region has the DNA TGTGCCAGCAGCGGGGTAGGAGAGACCCAGTACTTC. This translates into CASSGVGETQYF. The whole variable domain, filled in from reference TRBV2 and TRBJ2-5, reads EPEVTQTPSHQVTQMGQEVILRCVPISNHLYFYWYRQILGQKVEFLVSFYNNEISEKSEIFDDQFSVERPDGSNFTLKIRSTKLEDSAMYFCASSGVGETQYFGPGTRLLVL.

This clonotype turned up a few times. The V gene is TRBV28, the J gene TRBJ1-5, with unresolved D. CDR1 is MDHEN and CDR2 is SYDVKM in the germline V gene. The CDR3 spans 13 residues. Trimming took off 4 bases at V and 2 bases at J, with 6 bases between the two ends. DNA for the CDR3: TGTGCCAGCAGTTCCCGGCGCAATCAGCCCCAGCATTTT. Protein: CASSSRRNQPQHF.

This clonotype was detected only once. A junction end diverges from the germline sequence, so it may reflect a read error. V is TRBV30 and J is TRBJ2-7; the match to TRBD1 covers 10 bases. Germline V gene lookup returns CDR1 GTSNPN and CDR2 SVGIG (reference sequence). The CDR3 has 13 residues. CDR3 in DNA: TGTGCCTGGAGAAGGGACAGGGGCTACGAGCGGTACTTC. Encoded protein: CAWRRDRGYERYF.

The chain uses TRBV19 and TRBJ2-1, with TRBD2 matching over 10 bases. The CDR3 loop spans 17 amino acids. After removal of 8 bases from V and 4 bases from J, the junction contained 14 bases not matched to a gene. CDR1 is LNHDA and CDR2 is SQIVND in the germline V gene (reference sequence). CDR3 protein: CASSRRVSGRGYNEQFF. The CDR3 region has the DNA TGTGCCAGTTCGCGGCGGGTGAGCGGGAGGGGTTACAATGAGCAGTTCTTC.

The rearrangement links TRBV28 to TRBJ2-1; the match to TRBD1 covers 12 bases. Germline V CDR1 and CDR2: MDHEN, SYDVKM. This CDR3 has 14 residues. Losses at the gene ends were 3 bases for V and 9 bases for J; bases not matched to a gene: 3. CDR3 bases: TGTGCCAGCAGTTTGGGGACAGGGGGCGGTGAGCAGTTCTTC. It yields the protein CASSLGTGGGEQFF.